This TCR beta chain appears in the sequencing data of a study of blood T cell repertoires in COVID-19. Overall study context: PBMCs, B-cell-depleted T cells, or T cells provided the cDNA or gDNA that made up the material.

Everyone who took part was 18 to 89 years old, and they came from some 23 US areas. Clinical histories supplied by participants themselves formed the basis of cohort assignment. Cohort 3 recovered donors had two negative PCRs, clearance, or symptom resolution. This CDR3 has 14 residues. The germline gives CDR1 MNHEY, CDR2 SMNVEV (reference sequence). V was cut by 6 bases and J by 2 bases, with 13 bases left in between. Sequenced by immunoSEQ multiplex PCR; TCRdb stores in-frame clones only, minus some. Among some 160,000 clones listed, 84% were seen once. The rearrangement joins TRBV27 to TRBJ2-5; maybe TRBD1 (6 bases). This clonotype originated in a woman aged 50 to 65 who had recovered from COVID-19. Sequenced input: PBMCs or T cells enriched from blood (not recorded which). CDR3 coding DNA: TGTGCCAGCAGCTCGGCCGGACAGCAAGAGACCCAGTACTTC. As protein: CASSSAGQQETQYF.